Following are 21 T cell receptor beta chains from one sample sequenced in a study of blood T cells in healthy people across ages (dated by TCRdb to about 2015). Libraries came from 5' RACE. Sequencing relied on an Illumina HiSeq 2500. A second PCR of roughly 6 to 11 cycles was performed with a sample-barcoded 5' primer and a J-beta primer mix. Starting from the raw public reads, TCRdb applied fastp trimming at Q25, assembled clones with MiXCR and retained in-frame beta chains. Here each entry gathers all rows of one CDR3 protein and keeps the most common genes and DNA. In this sample the table shows 800,000 to 950,000 distinct CDR3 sequences, around 36% of which occur a single time. The leading ten clones occupy over 10% of the sample. Sample: blood. The receptor set was obtained from a man aged 18-30 years in good health.

The table lists this clonotype with many counts. The J gene is TRBJ1-2, the V gene TRBV4-3; D is perhaps TRBD1 (5 bases). The germline V gene encodes CDR1 LGHNA and CDR2 YSLEER. V lost 3 bases and J lost 0, with 17 bases in between. There are 17 residues in the CDR3. CDR3 bases: TGCGCCAGCAGCCAGGGGACGCGTGGGGTTACTAACTATGGCTACACCTTC. Its protein product is CASSQGTRGVTNYGYTF.

Points on this clonotype: This clone may be a read error of a much larger clone one base away. The chain carries TRBV20-1 and TRBJ2-7; TRBD2 matches 8 bases. Germline V gives CDR1 DFQATT, CDR2 SNEGSKA (reference sequence). The CDR3 has 15 amino acids. J gave up 7 bases and V 0 bases, and 11 bases lay outside the gene matches. In nucleotides, the CDR3 is TGCAGTGCTAGAGATCCGGGGGGGGGAGTGGATGAGCAGTACTTC. This encodes CSARDPGGGVDEQYF.

Details on this clonotype: A much larger clone lies one base from this, so it may be a read error. V gene TRBV4-2 combines with J gene TRBJ2-1; 8 nucleotides agree with TRBD2. This CDR3 is 16 amino acids long. J lost 0 bases, V lost 3 bases, and 4 bases had no gene match. Germline assignment: CDR1 LGHNA and CDR2 YNFKEQ. Here the CDR3 reads CASSHIAGTSYNEQFF. CDR3 coding DNA: TGTGCCAGCAGCCATATAGCGGGGACCTCCTACAATGAGCAGTTCTTC.

The chain combines TRBV5-6 with TRBJ2-5; the D call may be TRBD1 or TRBD2 (5 bases each). There are 17 residues in the CDR3. V dropped 4 bases and J dropped 0 bases, with 19 bases sitting between them. Germline CDR1 reads SGHDT; CDR2 reads YYEEEE. For the CDR3, the DNA is TGTGCCAGCAGCGATCGGGACGGCGAGGTTTACCAAGAGACCCAGTACTTC. Translated, it gives CASSDRDGEVYQETQYF.

This clonotype has ten or more counts. This rearrangement joins TRBV4-2 to TRBJ2-7; D gene unclear. Germline V lookup: CDR1 LGHNA, CDR2 YNFKEQ. The CDR3 spans 11 residues. The V end was cut by 8 bases, the J end by 3 bases, with 8 bases between. The CDR3 bases are TGTGCCAGCCGCGCGGACTACGAGCAGTACTTC. Amino acids: CASRADYEQYF.

This clonotype was seen only a few times. This chain connects TRBV4-1 to TRBJ2-3; TRBD2 might be the D (5 bases). The CDR3 has 14 residues. The ends were cut back, 4 bases at V and 5 bases at J, with 13 bases in the middle. From germline, CDR1 is MGHRA and CDR2 YSYEKL. The CDR3 region has the DNA TGCGCCAGCAGCCTCGGGCCGGGGATAGATACGCAGTATTTT. Translated: CASSLGPGIDTQYF.

The CDR3 DNA follows: TGTGCCAGCAGTGATAGCGGGACAGGTCACGGCAATGAGCAGTTCTTC. Its translation is CASSDSGTGHGNEQFF. The chain combines TRBV2 with TRBJ2-1, with D perhaps matching TRBD1 or TRBD2 (8 bases each). V was clipped by 3 bases and J by 6 bases, with 18 bases between them. The CDR3 length is 16 residues. Germline V gene data show CDR1 as SNHLY and CDR2 as FYNNEI.

This clonotype turned up a few times. The chain carries TRBV20-1 and TRBJ1-1, with D uncertain. The V gene lost 6 bases and the J gene lost 4 bases, with 15 bases spanning the gap. This CDR3 is built from 13 residues. Germline assignment: CDR1 DFQATT and CDR2 SNEGSKA (reference sequence). The CDR3 protein is CSALRARGTEAFF. CDR3 bases: TGCAGTGCCCTCCGGGCTCGAGGCACTGAAGCTTTCTTT.

The chain joins TRBV7-9 to TRBJ2-1, with TRBD1 matching over 7 bases. This CDR3 is built from 19 residues. Germline V CDR1 and CDR2: SEHNR, FQNEAQ (reference sequence). The V gene end was trimmed by 4 bases and the J gene end by 1 base; junction bases not matched to a gene: 16. The CDR3 is CASSSGQVIDPTSYNEQFF. In DNA form, the CDR3 reads TGTGCCAGCAGCTCCGGACAGGTGATAGACCCGACTTCCTACAATGAGCAGTTCTTC. Supplemented by reference TRBV7-9 and TRBJ2-1, the full variable domain reads DTGVSQNPRHKITKRGQNVTFRCDPISEHNRLYWYRQTLGQGPEFLTYFQNEAQLEKSRLLSDRFSAERPKGSFSTLEIQRTEQGDSAMYLCASSSGQVIDPTSYNEQFFGPGTRLTVL.

V gene TRBV20-1 combines with J gene TRBJ2-7, with D hard to call. Trimming stripped 1 base from V and 7 bases from J, with 14 bases between. The germline V gene has CDR1 DFQATT and CDR2 SNEGSKA (reference sequence). CDR3 length: 13 residues. CDR3: CSARGVPNNEQYF. The CDR3 region has the DNA TGCAGTGCTAGAGGGGTCCCGAACAATGAGCAGTACTTC.

The chain has TRBV12-3 or TRBV12-4 and TRBJ2-3; D unclear. This CDR3 contains 16 residues. V was clipped by 4 bases and J by 0 bases, with 14 bases between them. The CDR3 coding sequence is TGTGCCAGCAGTTATTTGTACAGCCTCAGCACAGATACGCAGTATTTT. Its protein is CASSYLYSLSTDTQYF.

Worth noting for this clonotype: A read error is possible here, since a much larger clone lies one base away. The chain has TRBV19 and TRBJ1-2, with 10 bases lining up with TRBD1. The CDR3 spans 13 residues. J lost 7 bases, V lost 6 bases, and 5 bases had no gene match. Germline assignment: CDR1 LNHDA and CDR2 SQIVND (reference sequence). The CDR3 is CASRDRGTCGYTF. DNA of the CDR3: TGTGCCAGTAGGGACAGGGGGACTTGTGGCTACACCTTC. The variable domain in full, with the rest retrieved from reference TRBV19 and TRBJ1-2, is DGGITQSPKYLFRKEGQNVTLSCEQNLNHDAMYWYRQDPGQGLRLIYYSQIVNDFQKGDIAEGYSVSREKKESFPLTVTSAQKNPTAFYLCASRDRGTCGYTFGSGTRLTVV.

J is TRBJ2-7 and V is TRBV12-3 or TRBV12-4; D perhaps matches TRBD1 (6 bases). Trimming left V 8 bases short and J 6 bases short, with 17 bases between. The CDR3 length is 13 residues. CDR3 sequence reads: CASGTGQGSEQYF. The CDR3 DNA is TGTGCCAGCGGAACAGGGCAGGGGAGCGAGCAGTACTTC.

This chain links TRBV7-2 with TRBJ2-2; maybe TRBD1 (6 bases). V lost 5 bases, J lost 6 bases, and 16 bases lay in between. Germline loops: CDR1 SGHTA, CDR2 FQGNSA. The CDR3 length is 15 residues. The CDR3 loop reads CASSLTPQGSGELFF. Here the CDR3 DNA reads TGTGCCAGCAGCCTCACCCCCCAGGGGTCCGGGGAGCTGTTTTTT.

A word on this clonotype: This may be a read error, as it is one base from a much larger clone. Here the CDR3 DNA reads TGTGCCAGCAGTTTAGCACACTACGAGCAGTACTTC. This gives the protein CASSLAHYEQYF. The chain has TRBV12-3 or TRBV12-4 and TRBJ2-1; D ambiguous. The J call may be mistaken, given a closer DNA end match to TRBJ2-7. The CDR3 contains 12 residues.

The rearrangement joins TRBV18 to TRBJ2-1; 10 nucleotides align to TRBD2. The CDR3 runs to 17 residues. With V trimmed by 5 bases and J by 3 bases, 10 bases remained unmatched. Per germline, CDR1 KGHSH and CDR2 LQKENI. CDR3 loop: CASSSGSGGAYYNEQFF. For the CDR3, the DNA is TGTGCCAGCTCATCAGGCAGCGGGGGGGCCTACTACAATGAGCAGTTCTTC. Complete variable domain (other parts from reference TRBV18 and TRBJ2-1): NAGVMQNPRHLVRRRGQEARLRCSPMKGHSHVYWYRQLPEEGLKFMVYLQKENIIDESGMPKERFSAEFPKEGPSILRIQQVVRGDSAAYFCASSSGSGGAYYNEQFFGPGTRLTVL.

This clonotype came up a few times. V and J are TRBV20-1 and TRBJ1-1; no definite D call. In germline, CDR1 is DFQATT, CDR2 SNEGSKA (reference sequence). The V gene lost 7 bases and the J gene lost 5 bases, with 11 bases spanning the gap. This CDR3 spans 11 amino acids. The CDR3 here is CSGGGSTEAFF. DNA of the CDR3: TGCAGTGGAGGAGGGTCGACTGAAGCTTTCTTT.

Only one count was recorded for this clonotype. CDR3: CASSQIGPTGELFF. Here the CDR3 DNA reads TGTGCCAGCAGCCAAATTGGGCCCACCGGGGAGCTGTTTTTT. The chain couples TRBV3-1 to TRBJ2-2; D gene unclear. CDR1 and CDR2 (germline): LGHDT, YNNKEL (reference sequence). Trimming took 2 bases from V and 4 from J, leaving 8 bases between them. This CDR3 is built from 14 residues.

The V gene is TRBV20-1, the J gene TRBJ1-1; D perhaps matches TRBD1 (5 bases). Trimming stripped 5 bases from V and 1 base from J, with 8 bases between. This CDR3 region has 12 residues. CDR1 is DFQATT, CDR2 SNEGSKA, per germline (reference sequence). CDR3 coding DNA: TGCAGTGCTGGGAGGGGGAACACTGAAGCTTTCTTT. Its protein product is CSAGRGNTEAFF.

The chain has TRBV6-1 and TRBJ2-5; D uncertain. Germline lookup yields CDR1 MNHNS and CDR2 SASEGT. CDR3 size: 16 residues. Trimming took 1 base from V and 5 from J, leaving 17 bases between them. Written as DNA, the CDR3 is TGTGCCAGCAGTGAAGGGGCCGGTCGAGGAAGGGAGACCCAGTACTTC. It yields the protein CASSEGAGRGRETQYF.

The CDR3 here is CASSPGDRPYEQYF. In DNA form, the CDR3 reads TGTGCCAGCAGTCCGGGGGACAGACCCTACGAGCAGTACTTC. The genes are TRBV6-5 and TRBJ2-4, with a weak D call TRBD1 (7 bases). The DNA matches TRBJ2-7 better at its end, which makes the J call doubtful. CDR1 MNHEY and CDR2 SVGAGI come from the germline V gene. The CDR3 extends over 14 amino acids.